A selection of T cell receptor beta chains follows, all from one sample in a study of breast tumors, draining lymph nodes, adjacent tissues. TCRdb independently ran MiXCR on the multiplex PCR reads; one entry per CDR3 protein. The data show about 230,000 distinct CDR3 sequences, around 32% seen once. The sample consisted of axillary lymph node tissue. These receptors were taken from a female donor with breast cancer. Some clones in this sample may be carry-over from other donors' samples. The CDR3 runs from the conserved cysteine through the conserved F or W. A D gene is named only where the DNA matches it firmly. Some rows have no size entry. The others give once, few or many, or a class for an expanded clone.

d_gene,v_gene,abundance,j_gene,CDR3aa,CDR3nt
-,TRBV27,-,TRBJ2-7,CASSFAGPSYEQYF,TGTGCCAGCAGTTTTGCAGGGCCCTCCTACGAGCAGTACTTC
TRBD2,TRBV20-1,many,TRBJ2-1,CSASGLAGGWNEQFF,TGCAGTGCTAGCGGACTAGCGGGAGGTTGGAATGAGCAGTTCTTC
-,TRBV5-4,many,TRBJ2-1,CASSSPTTSREFF,TGTGCCAGCAGCTCCCCAACGACTAGTCGTGAATTCTTC
-,TRBV5-6,few,TRBJ2-7,CASSDNRETYEQYF,TGTGCCAGCAGCGACAACAGGGAAACCTACGAGCAGTACTTC
-,TRBV4-3,many,TRBJ2-2,CASSQGPAGDTGELFF,TGCGCCAGCAGCCAAGGTCCAGCGGGTGACACCGGGGAGCTGTTTTTT
TRBD1,TRBV27,-,TRBJ2-1,CASGSNRQGANEQFF,TGTGCCAGCGGCTCTAATAGACAGGGGGCCAATGAGCAGTTCTTC
-,TRBV29-1,-,TRBJ2-2,CSVPRSSNTGELFF,TGCAGCGTACCTAGAAGCTCGAACACCGGGGAGCTGTTTTTT
-,TRBV28,many,TRBJ1-4,CASSLLGAPGSEKLFF,TGTGCCAGCAGTTTACTAGGGGCCCCTGGCAGTGAAAAACTGTTTTTT
TRBD1,TRBV6-5,-,TRBJ2-5,CASSYRTGGVRGETQYF,TGTGCCAGCAGTTACAGGACAGGGGGCGTCCGGGGAGAGACCCAGTACTTC
TRBD1,TRBV30,-,TRBJ1-1,CAWSVRAGTGSPMSTEAFF,TGTGCCTGGAGTGTTAGAGCCGGGACAGGGAGCCCTATGAGCACTGAAGCTTTCTTT
-,TRBV7-6,many,TRBJ1-6,CASSLARRNSPLHF,TGTGCCAGCAGCTTAGCCAGGAGGAATTCACCCCTCCACTTT
TRBD1,TRBV27,many,TRBJ1-5,CASRLQGGNQPQHF,TGTGCCAGCAGGTTACAGGGGGGCAATCAGCCCCAGCATTTT
-,TRBV19,many,TRBJ2-2,CASSLSRGRGTGELFF,TGTGCCAGTAGTTTATCGCGCGGACGGGGGACCGGGGAGCTGTTTTTT
TRBD1,TRBV4-2,once,TRBJ1-2,CASSMDRSSGNTF,TGTGCCAGCAGCATGGACAGGAGCTCTGGAAACACCTTC
TRBD1,TRBV12-3/TRBV12-4,once,TRBJ2-1,CASGRTGEYEQFF,TGTGCCAGCGGCCGTACAGGGGAGTACGAACAGTTCTTC
-,TRBV19,many,TRBJ2-7,CASRGRNEQYF,TGTGCCAGTAGGGGGAGAAACGAGCAGTACTTC
TRBD2,TRBV19,many,TRBJ2-5,CASSILLAEDIGTQYF,TGTGCCAGTAGTATCCTTCTAGCGGAAGACATTGGGACCCAGTACTTC
-,TRBV6-6,many,TRBJ2-5,CASSGAGQETQYF,TGTGCCAGCTCAGGGGCGGGCCAAGAGACCCAGTACTTC
TRBD2,TRBV11-1,many,TRBJ2-2,CASSIPSGSRTGELFF,TGTGCCAGCAGCATTCCTAGCGGGAGTAGGACCGGGGAGCTGTTTTTT
TRBD1,TRBV7-9,many,TRBJ1-5,CASSLSEGAQGPQHF,TGTGCCAGCAGCTTATCGGAGGGGGCGCAGGGGCCCCAGCATTTT
TRBD1,TRBV5-4,-,TRBJ1-4,CASSRRQGGGESEKLFF,TGTGCCAGCAGCAGACGACAGGGGGGGGGGGAAAGTGAAAAACTGTTTTTT
-,TRBV2,-,TRBJ2-7,CASSEDEVSGIYEQYF,TGTGCCAGCAGTGAAGACGAAGTATCCGGGATCTACGAGCAGTACTTC
-,TRBV29-1,many,TRBJ1-1,CSVEQGEAFF,TGCAGCGTTGAACAGGGCGAAGCTTTCTTT
TRBD2,TRBV30,many,TRBJ2-7,CAWATGGVGEQYF,TGTGCCTGGGCCACCGGGGGGGTGGGCGAGCAGTACTTC
-,TRBV12-3/TRBV12-4,-,TRBJ2-3,CASSLGFGTDTQYF,TGTGCCAGCAGTTTAGGGTTCGGGACAGATACGCAGTATTTT
-,TRBV11-3,many,TRBJ2-3,CASSLGRAPPPDTQYF,TGTGCCAGCAGCTTAGGCCGGGCCCCTCCCCCAGATACGCAGTATTTT
-,TRBV29-1,-,TRBJ1-5,CSVGLTGQPQHF,TGCAGCGTGGGGTTGACAGGTCAGCCCCAGCATTTT
-,TRBV12-3/TRBV12-4,many,TRBJ2-1,CASSPRRGFDEQFF,TGTGCCAGCAGTCCCCGGAGGGGGTTCGATGAGCAGTTCTTC
-,TRBV6-1,many,TRBJ2-1,CASSAGQTEQFF,TGTGCCAGCAGTGCGGGGCAGACTGAGCAGTTCTTC
-,TRBV7-9,many,TRBJ2-1,CASSLTGTDNEQFF,TGTGCCAGCAGCCTGACCGGGACTGACAATGAGCAGTTCTTC
-,TRBV19,many,TRBJ2-5,CASSDFQETQYF,TGTGCCAGTAGTGACTTCCAGGAGACCCAGTACTTC